This TCR beta chain was sequenced during a study of T cell changes during pregnancy in multiple sclerosis. The CDR3 consists of 15 residues. Germline CDR1 reads KGHSH; CDR2 reads LQKENI. Trimming stripped 2 bases from V and 4 bases from J, with 14 bases between. The data were produced by immunoSEQ multiplex PCR, yet TCRdb's version contains in-frame clones alone and is incomplete. The sample lists 75,000 to 100,000 clones; 91% were seen once. The clonotype was recovered from a female donor in good health, enrolled as a control in a pregnancy study. The chain has TRBV18 and TRBJ1-2; the D gene is possibly TRBD1 (5 bases). The source was peripheral blood, collected after pregnancy. The CDR3 spells CASSPIGGASYGYTF. The CDR3 DNA follows: TGTGCCAGCTCACCAATTGGAGGGGCGTCCTATGGCTACACCTTC.